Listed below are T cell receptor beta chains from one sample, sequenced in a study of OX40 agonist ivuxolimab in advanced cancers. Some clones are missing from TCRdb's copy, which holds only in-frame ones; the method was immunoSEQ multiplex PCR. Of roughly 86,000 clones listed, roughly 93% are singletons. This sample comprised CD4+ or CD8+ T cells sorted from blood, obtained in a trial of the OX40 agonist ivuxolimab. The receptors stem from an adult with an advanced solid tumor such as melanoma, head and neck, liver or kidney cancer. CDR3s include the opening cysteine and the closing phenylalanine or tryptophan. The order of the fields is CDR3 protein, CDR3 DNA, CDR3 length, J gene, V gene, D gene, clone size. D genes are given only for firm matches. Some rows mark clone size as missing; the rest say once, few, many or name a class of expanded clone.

cdr3_aa: CAWRGDSRKAFF
cdr3_nt: TGTGCCTGGAGAGGAGATTCGAGGAAGGCTTTCTTT
cdr3_length: 12
j_call: TRBJ1-1
v_call: TRBV30
d_call: NA
clone_size: few

cdr3_aa: CASSWDGYGYTF
cdr3_nt: TGTGCCAGCAGTTGGGACGGGTATGGCTACACCTTC
cdr3_length: 12
j_call: TRBJ1-2
v_call: TRBV6-5
d_call: NA
clone_size: NA

cdr3_aa: CASGRRQEGNEKLFF
cdr3_nt: TGTGCCAGCGGTAGAAGACAGGAAGGTAATGAAAAACTGTTTTTT
cdr3_length: 15
j_call: TRBJ1-4
v_call: TRBV6-1
d_call: NA
clone_size: NA

cdr3_aa: CASSEANRHTDTQYF
cdr3_nt: TGTGCCAGCAGTGAAGCGAACCGGCACACAGATACGCAGTATTTT
cdr3_length: 15
j_call: TRBJ2-3
v_call: TRBV6-1
d_call: NA
clone_size: NA

cdr3_aa: CASSPSGWIYEQYF
cdr3_nt: TGTGCCAGCAGCCCCTCTGGGTGGATATACGAGCAGTACTTC
cdr3_length: 14
j_call: TRBJ2-7
v_call: TRBV7-9
d_call: NA
clone_size: NA

cdr3_aa: CASSQDWRDPPGELFF
cdr3_nt: TGTGCCAGCAGCCAAGACTGGCGGGACCCACCCGGGGAGCTGTTTTTT
cdr3_length: 16
j_call: TRBJ2-2
v_call: TRBV4-2
d_call: NA
clone_size: NA

cdr3_aa: CASIFGTTYLEQYF
cdr3_nt: TGTGCCAGCATCTTCGGGACTACCTACCTCGAGCAGTACTTC
cdr3_length: 14
j_call: TRBJ2-7
v_call: TRBV27
d_call: TRBD2
clone_size: once

cdr3_aa: CASSSGLAGSDTQYF
cdr3_nt: TGTGCCAGCAGCTCCGGACTAGCGGGCTCAGATACGCAGTATTTT
cdr3_length: 15
j_call: TRBJ2-3
v_call: TRBV11-3
d_call: TRBD2
clone_size: NA

cdr3_aa: CAWSVPGTTRSYTF
cdr3_nt: TGTGCCTGGAGTGTACCTGGGACCACGAGGAGCTACACCTTC
cdr3_length: 14
j_call: TRBJ1-2
v_call: TRBV30
d_call: NA
clone_size: NA

cdr3_aa: CAIALGDREDEQYF
cdr3_nt: TGTGCCATCGCCCTGGGGGACAGGGAGGACGAGCAGTACTTC
cdr3_length: 14
j_call: TRBJ2-7
v_call: TRBV10-3
d_call: TRBD1
clone_size: NA

cdr3_aa: CASSNLVDTYNEKLFF
cdr3_nt: TGTGCCAGCTCAAACCTAGTGGACACTTATAATGAAAAACTGTTTTTT
cdr3_length: 16
j_call: TRBJ1-4
v_call: TRBV18
d_call: NA
clone_size: NA

cdr3_aa: CATKLSGSAYNEQFF
cdr3_nt: TGTGCCACCAAACTATCAGGTTCGGCTTACAATGAGCAGTTCTTC
cdr3_length: 15
j_call: TRBJ2-1
v_call: TRBV7-2
d_call: NA
clone_size: NA

cdr3_aa: CAWSRLGAEETQYF
cdr3_nt: TGTGCCTGGAGTCGGTTGGGGGCAGAAGAGACCCAGTACTTC
cdr3_length: 14
j_call: TRBJ2-5
v_call: TRBV30
d_call: NA
clone_size: NA

cdr3_aa: CASSARGLAGAHEQYF
cdr3_nt: TGTGCCAGCAGCGCTAGAGGACTAGCGGGGGCCCACGAGCAGTACTTC
cdr3_length: 16
j_call: TRBJ2-7
v_call: TRBV9
d_call: TRBD2
clone_size: NA

cdr3_aa: CASSLGDYGYTF
cdr3_nt: TGTGCCAGCAGCTTGGGGGACTATGGCTACACCTTC
cdr3_length: 12
j_call: TRBJ1-2
v_call: TRBV5-6
d_call: NA
clone_size: NA

cdr3_aa: CASSSEVGRAYEQYF
cdr3_nt: TGTGCCAGCAGCTCCGAAGTAGGTAGGGCCTACGAGCAGTACTTC
cdr3_length: 15
j_call: TRBJ2-7
v_call: TRBV5-4
d_call: NA
clone_size: NA

cdr3_aa: CASSPITLLGEQFF
cdr3_nt: TGTGCCAGCTCACCAATAACCCTTTTGGGTGAGCAGTTCTTC
cdr3_length: 14
j_call: TRBJ2-1
v_call: TRBV18
d_call: NA
clone_size: NA

cdr3_aa: CASSYLGLAGNEQFF
cdr3_nt: TGTGCCAGCAGCTACCTGGGACTAGCGGGGAATGAGCAGTTCTTC
cdr3_length: 15
j_call: TRBJ2-1
v_call: TRBV7-2
d_call: TRBD2
clone_size: NA

cdr3_aa: CASSIQEGPTYEQYF
cdr3_nt: TGTGCCAGTAGTATACAGGAGGGGCCCACCTACGAGCAGTACTTC
cdr3_length: 15
j_call: TRBJ2-7
v_call: TRBV19
d_call: NA
clone_size: NA

cdr3_aa: CASSPDQNQPQHF
cdr3_nt: TGTGCCAGCAGCCCGGACCAGAATCAGCCCCAGCATTTT
cdr3_length: 13
j_call: TRBJ1-5
v_call: TRBV7-2
d_call: NA
clone_size: NA

cdr3_aa: CASSIFSRDRVSYEQYF
cdr3_nt: TGTGCCAGTAGTATATTCAGCCGGGACAGGGTGAGCTACGAGCAGTACTTC
cdr3_length: 17
j_call: TRBJ2-7
v_call: TRBV19
d_call: TRBD1
clone_size: NA

cdr3_aa: CASSQLSGNYGYTF
cdr3_nt: TGTGCCAGCAGCCAATTGAGCGGGAACTATGGCTACACCTTC
cdr3_length: 14
j_call: TRBJ1-2
v_call: TRBV4-2
d_call: NA
clone_size: NA

cdr3_aa: CASSQLTGTGSYEQYF
cdr3_nt: TGTGCCAGCAGTCAATTGACAGGGACCGGTTCCTACGAGCAGTACTTC
cdr3_length: 16
j_call: TRBJ2-7
v_call: TRBV27
d_call: TRBD1
clone_size: NA

cdr3_aa: CASSPRLKAMNTEAFF
cdr3_nt: TGTGCCAGCAGCCCCCGCCTCAAGGCGATGAACACTGAAGCTTTCTTT
cdr3_length: 16
j_call: TRBJ1-1
v_call: TRBV7-8
d_call: NA
clone_size: once

cdr3_aa: CASPRGETQYF
cdr3_nt: TGCGCCAGCCCCCGGGGAGAGACCCAGTACTTC
cdr3_length: 11
j_call: TRBJ2-5
v_call: TRBV5-1
d_call: NA
clone_size: NA

cdr3_aa: CASSYRTNYGYTF
cdr3_nt: TGTGCCAGCAGTTACCGTACTAACTATGGCTACACCTTC
cdr3_length: 13
j_call: TRBJ1-2
v_call: TRBV6-5
d_call: NA
clone_size: NA

cdr3_aa: CASDWGTTGSPLHF
cdr3_nt: TGTGCCAGTGACTGGGGGACAACTGGTTCACCCCTCCACTTT
cdr3_length: 14
j_call: TRBJ1-6
v_call: TRBV19
d_call: NA
clone_size: few

cdr3_aa: CASARGGRDGGELFF
cdr3_nt: TGTGCCAGCGCCCGGGGCGGGAGGGATGGCGGGGAGCTGTTTTTT
cdr3_length: 15
j_call: TRBJ2-2
v_call: TRBV25-1
d_call: TRBD2
clone_size: NA

cdr3_aa: CASSARDETQYF
cdr3_nt: TGTGCCAGCAGCGCCAGGGACGAGACCCAGTACTTC
cdr3_length: 12
j_call: TRBJ2-5
v_call: TRBV2
d_call: NA
clone_size: NA

cdr3_aa: CAWRAPGLRDSPLHF
cdr3_nt: TGTGCCTGGAGGGCACCGGGACTGCGGGATTCACCCCTCCACTTT
cdr3_length: 15
j_call: TRBJ1-6
v_call: TRBV30
d_call: NA
clone_size: NA

cdr3_aa: CASSPGGVDTQYF
cdr3_nt: TGCGCCAGCAGTCCGGGGGGCGTAGATACGCAGTATTTT
cdr3_length: 13
j_call: TRBJ2-3
v_call: TRBV5-1
d_call: NA
clone_size: NA

cdr3_aa: CAWAGSQDTQYF
cdr3_nt: TGTGCCTGGGCAGGAAGTCAGGATACGCAGTATTTT
cdr3_length: 12
j_call: TRBJ2-3
v_call: TRBV30
d_call: NA
clone_size: NA

cdr3_aa: CAWSYLPGDTEAFF
cdr3_nt: TGTGCCTGGAGTTACCTCCCAGGGGACACTGAAGCTTTCTTT
cdr3_length: 14
j_call: TRBJ1-1
v_call: TRBV30
d_call: NA
clone_size: NA

cdr3_aa: CASSPFGIETQYF
cdr3_nt: TGTGCCAGCTCACCTTTCGGGATAGAGACCCAGTACTTC
cdr3_length: 13
j_call: TRBJ2-5
v_call: TRBV18
d_call: NA
clone_size: NA

cdr3_aa: CASSRGQVGSQPQHF
cdr3_nt: TGCGCCAGCAGCCGAGGGCAGGTAGGGAGTCAGCCCCAGCATTTT
cdr3_length: 15
j_call: TRBJ1-5
v_call: TRBV4-1
d_call: NA
clone_size: NA

cdr3_aa: CASSPSGSLSGANVLTF
cdr3_nt: TGTGCCAGCTCACCCTCCGGGTCGCTCTCTGGGGCCAACGTCCTGACTTTC
cdr3_length: 17
j_call: TRBJ2-6
v_call: TRBV18
d_call: NA
clone_size: NA

cdr3_aa: CASSLAGTGQETQYF
cdr3_nt: TGTGCCAGCAGCTTAGCCGGGACCGGACAAGAGACCCAGTACTTC
cdr3_length: 15
j_call: TRBJ2-5
v_call: TRBV7-2
d_call: NA
clone_size: NA

cdr3_aa: CASSFGVQVGEQFF
cdr3_nt: TGTGCCAGCAGCTTTGGGGTACAGGTCGGTGAGCAGTTCTTC
cdr3_length: 14
j_call: TRBJ2-1
v_call: TRBV11-3
d_call: NA
clone_size: NA

cdr3_aa: CASSPQTGGYEQYF
cdr3_nt: TGTGCCAGCTCACCCCAGACAGGAGGGTACGAGCAGTACTTC
cdr3_length: 14
j_call: TRBJ2-7
v_call: TRBV18
d_call: NA
clone_size: NA

cdr3_aa: CASSAGGNGYTF
cdr3_nt: TGTGCTAGTAGTGCAGGGGGCAATGGCTACACCTTC
cdr3_length: 12
j_call: TRBJ1-2
v_call: TRBV12-5
d_call: TRBD1
clone_size: NA

cdr3_aa: CASSFRGEAGNTIYF
cdr3_nt: TGTGCCAGCAGCTTCAGGGGGGAAGCTGGAAACACCATATATTTT
cdr3_length: 15
j_call: TRBJ1-3
v_call: TRBV6-5
d_call: TRBD1
clone_size: NA

cdr3_aa: CASSSGLARQETQYF
cdr3_nt: TGTGCCAGCAGTTCCGGACTAGCGCGGCAAGAGACCCAGTACTTC
cdr3_length: 15
j_call: TRBJ2-5
v_call: TRBV6-5
d_call: TRBD2
clone_size: NA

cdr3_aa: CASSPGQTTNYGYTF
cdr3_nt: TGTGCCAGTAGCCCTGGGCAGACCACTAACTATGGCTACACCTTC
cdr3_length: 15
j_call: TRBJ1-2
v_call: TRBV19
d_call: NA
clone_size: NA

cdr3_aa: CASSPGRGTFTDTQYF
cdr3_nt: TGTGCCAGCAGCCCTGGCAGGGGTACCTTCACAGATACGCAGTATTTT
cdr3_length: 16
j_call: TRBJ2-3
v_call: TRBV11-2
d_call: NA
clone_size: NA

cdr3_aa: CASSIPPPGREAFF
cdr3_nt: TGTGCCAGTAGTATCCCCCCACCAGGGCGTGAAGCTTTCTTT
cdr3_length: 14
j_call: TRBJ1-1
v_call: TRBV19
d_call: NA
clone_size: NA

cdr3_aa: CASWGVAGAGYNEQFF
cdr3_nt: TGTGCCAGCTGGGGGGTAGCGGGAGCGGGTTACAATGAGCAGTTCTTC
cdr3_length: 16
j_call: TRBJ2-1
v_call: TRBV2
d_call: TRBD2
clone_size: once

cdr3_aa: CASSSGQDSGNTIYF
cdr3_nt: TGTGCCAGCAGCTCCGGACAGGACTCTGGAAACACCATATATTTT
cdr3_length: 15
j_call: TRBJ1-3
v_call: TRBV11-2
d_call: TRBD1
clone_size: NA

cdr3_aa: CSCGRAGEQYF
cdr3_nt: TGCAGCTGCGGGAGGGCCGGCGAGCAGTACTTC
cdr3_length: 11
j_call: TRBJ2-7
v_call: TRBV29-1
d_call: TRBD2
clone_size: NA

cdr3_aa: CASSLGEGGYQPQHF
cdr3_nt: TGCGCCAGCAGCTTGGGTGAAGGGGGCTATCAGCCCCAGCATTTT
cdr3_length: 15
j_call: TRBJ1-5
v_call: TRBV5-1
d_call: TRBD1
clone_size: once

cdr3_aa: CATSSDRVPFKETQYF
cdr3_nt: TGTGCCACCAGCAGTGACCGGGTTCCCTTCAAAGAGACCCAGTACTTC
cdr3_length: 16
j_call: TRBJ2-5
v_call: TRBV15
d_call: NA
clone_size: NA

cdr3_aa: CASSFVRTVSTDTQYF
cdr3_nt: TGCGCCAGCAGCTTCGTAAGGACGGTTAGCACAGATACGCAGTATTTT
cdr3_length: 16
j_call: TRBJ2-3
v_call: TRBV5-1
d_call: NA
clone_size: NA